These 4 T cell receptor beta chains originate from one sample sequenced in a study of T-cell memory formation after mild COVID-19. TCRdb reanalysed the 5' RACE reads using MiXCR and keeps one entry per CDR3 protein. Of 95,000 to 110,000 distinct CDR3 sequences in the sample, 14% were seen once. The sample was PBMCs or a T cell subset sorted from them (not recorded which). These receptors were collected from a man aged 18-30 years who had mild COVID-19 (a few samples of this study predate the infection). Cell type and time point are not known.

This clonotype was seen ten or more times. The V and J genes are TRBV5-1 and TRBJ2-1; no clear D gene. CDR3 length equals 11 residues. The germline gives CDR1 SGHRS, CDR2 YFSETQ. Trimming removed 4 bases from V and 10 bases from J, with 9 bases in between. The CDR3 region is CASSTGPEQFF. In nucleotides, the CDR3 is TGCGCCAGCAGCACCGGACCAGAGCAGTTCTTC.

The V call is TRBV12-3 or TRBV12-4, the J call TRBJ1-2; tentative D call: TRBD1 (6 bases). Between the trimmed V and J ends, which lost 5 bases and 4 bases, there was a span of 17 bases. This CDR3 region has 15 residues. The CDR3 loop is CASSPGPGGAYGYTF. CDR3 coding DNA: TGTGCCAGCAGTCCCGGCCCTGGGGGGGCCTATGGCTACACCTTC.

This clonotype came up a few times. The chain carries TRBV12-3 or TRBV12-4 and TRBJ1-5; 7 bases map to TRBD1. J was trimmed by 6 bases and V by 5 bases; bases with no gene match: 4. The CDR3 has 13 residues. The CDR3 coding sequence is TGTGCCAGCAGTCGACAGGGATTTCAGCCCCAGCATTTT. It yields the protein CASSRQGFQPQHF.

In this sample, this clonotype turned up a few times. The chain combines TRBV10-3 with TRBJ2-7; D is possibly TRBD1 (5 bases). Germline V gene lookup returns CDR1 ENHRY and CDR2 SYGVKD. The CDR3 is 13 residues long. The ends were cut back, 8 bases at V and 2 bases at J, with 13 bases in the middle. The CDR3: CAISLGVPYEQYV. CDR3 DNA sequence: TGTGCCATCTCTTTAGGGGTCCCCTACGAGCAGTACGTC.